This T cell receptor (beta chain) was documented in a study of cytomegalovirus exposure and HLA in healthy donors. Turning to this clone: Its antigen is unknown.

V lost 7 bases to trimming and J lost 4 bases, with 8 bases between them. The CDR3 has 11 amino acids. The germline CDR1 and CDR2 sequences are MDHEN and SYDVKM. Regarding the study as a whole: Reported findings show TCR beta sequences accurately forecast HLA-A and HLA-B alleles in most subjects. CMV serostatus was the only recorded immune exposure for donors. In a later analysis, TCR beta V- and J-gene trimming showed a link to a missense DCLRE1C variant.

PCR amplification relied on 60 Vbeta primers (plus 13 Jbeta primers). Some clones are missing from TCRdb's copy, which holds only in-frame ones; the method was immunoSEQ multiplex PCR. This sample has around 150,000 clones, with 60% to 80% found just once. This chain uses TRBV28 with TRBJ2-7; D is unresolved. Source material: PBMCs. The TCR originated in a woman between 50 and 59 years old in good health and CMV-seropositive. This CDR3 is CASTLNYEQYF. CDR3 DNA: TGTGCCAGCACACTAAATTACGAGCAGTACTTC.